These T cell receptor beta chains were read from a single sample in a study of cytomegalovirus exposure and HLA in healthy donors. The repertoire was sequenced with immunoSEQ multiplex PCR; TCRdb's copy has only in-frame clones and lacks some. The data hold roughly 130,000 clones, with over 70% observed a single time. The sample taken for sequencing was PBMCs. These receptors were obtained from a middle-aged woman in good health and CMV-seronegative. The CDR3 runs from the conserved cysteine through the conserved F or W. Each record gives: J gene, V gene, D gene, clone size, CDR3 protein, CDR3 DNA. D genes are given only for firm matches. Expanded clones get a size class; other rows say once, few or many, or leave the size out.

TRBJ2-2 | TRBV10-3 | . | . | CAIRSGPNTGELFF | TGTGCCATCAGGAGCGGGCCTAACACCGGGGAGCTGTTTTTT
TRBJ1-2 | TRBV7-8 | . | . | CASSKDPGYGYTF | TGTGCCAGCAGCAAAGACCCGGGCTATGGCTACACCTTC
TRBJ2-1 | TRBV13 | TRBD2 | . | CASSFIGLAGGNEQFF | TGTGCCAGCAGCTTCATCGGACTAGCGGGGGGGAATGAGCAGTTCTTC
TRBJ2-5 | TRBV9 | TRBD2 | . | CASSAQAAGGEETQYF | TGTGCCAGCAGCGCCCAGGCAGCGGGAGGGGAGGAGACCCAGTACTTC
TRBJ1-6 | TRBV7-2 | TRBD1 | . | CASSPRGTGNSPLHF | TGTGCCAGCAGCCCGAGGGGGACAGGCAATTCACCCCTCCACTTT
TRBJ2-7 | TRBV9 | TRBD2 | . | CASSVAPGLAGDRYEQYF | TGTGCCAGCAGCGTGGCCCCGGGACTAGCGGGAGATCGCTACGAGCAGTACTTC
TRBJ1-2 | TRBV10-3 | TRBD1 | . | CAISGWTGPMHGYTF | TGTGCCATCAGTGGCTGGACAGGGCCGATGCATGGCTACACCTTC
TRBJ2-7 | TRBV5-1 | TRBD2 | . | CASSLAGRTREQYF | TGCGCCAGCAGCTTAGCGGGGAGGACGAGGGAGCAGTACTTC
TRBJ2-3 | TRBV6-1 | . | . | CASSGSPYSTDTQYF | TGTGCCAGCAGTGGTAGCCCCTATAGCACAGATACGCAGTATTTT
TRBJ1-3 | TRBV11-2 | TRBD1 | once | CASSDTGAHSGNTIYF | TGTGCCAGCAGCGACACAGGGGCCCACTCTGGAAACACCATATATTTT
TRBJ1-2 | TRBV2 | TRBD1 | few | CASSADRFYGYTF | TGTGCCAGCAGTGCGGACAGGTTCTATGGCTACACCTTC
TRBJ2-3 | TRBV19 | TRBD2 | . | CASMGAGVGTDTQYF | TGTGCCAGTATGGGCGCGGGAGTCGGCACAGATACGCAGTATTTT
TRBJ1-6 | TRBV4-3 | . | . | CASSQVEAASSYNSPLHF | TGCGCCAGCAGCCAAGTTGAGGCAGCCAGCTCCTATAATTCACCCCTCCACTTT
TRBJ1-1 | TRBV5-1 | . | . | CAGSLVVGRNFPRTEAFF | TGCGCCGGCAGCTTGGTGGTCGGCAGAAACTTCCCGAGGACTGAAGCTTTCTTT
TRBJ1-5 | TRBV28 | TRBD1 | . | CASNNRGDGQPQHF | TGTGCCAGCAACAACAGGGGGGATGGACAGCCCCAGCATTTT
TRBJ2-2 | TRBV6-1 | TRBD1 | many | CASSTGTGGSGELFF | TGTGCCAGCAGTACAGGGACAGGGGGCTCCGGGGAGCTGTTTTTT
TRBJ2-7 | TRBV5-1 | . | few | CASSLAGEESYEQYF | TGCGCCAGCAGCTTGGCCGGGGAGGAATCCTACGAGCAGTACTTC
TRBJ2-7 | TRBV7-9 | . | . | CSSSLGAGQQYF | TGTTCCAGCAGCTTAGGGGCAGGGCAGCAGTACTTC
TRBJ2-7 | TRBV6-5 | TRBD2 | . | CASSPPGGAYEQYF | TGTGCCAGCAGTCCCCCGGGGGGGGCTTACGAGCAGTACTTC
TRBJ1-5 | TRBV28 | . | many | CASNPIQGYQPQHF | TGTGCCAGCAACCCTATACAGGGCTATCAGCCCCAGCATTTT
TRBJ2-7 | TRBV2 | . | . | CASSETNTAYEQYF | TGTGCCAGCAGTGAGACTAATACAGCCTACGAGCAGTACTTC
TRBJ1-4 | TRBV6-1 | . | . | CASSGRGTNEKLFF | TGTGCCAGCAGTGGGAGGGGTACTAATGAAAAACTGTTTTTT
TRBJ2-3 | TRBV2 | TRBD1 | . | CASRDRGDTQYF | TGTGCCAGCAGGGACAGGGGAGATACGCAGTATTTT
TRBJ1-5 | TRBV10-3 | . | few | CAIRAGSNQPQHF | TGTGCCATCAGGGCAGGGAGCAATCAGCCCCAGCATTTT
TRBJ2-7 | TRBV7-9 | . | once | CASSANRDTRSYEQYF | TGTGCCAGCAGCGCAAACCGGGACACGCGCTCCTACGAGCAGTACTTC
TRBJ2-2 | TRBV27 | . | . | CASSLSGRTHTGELFF | TGTGCCAGCAGTTTATCTGGGCGTACCCACACCGGGGAGCTGTTTTTT
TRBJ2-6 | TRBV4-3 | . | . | CASSPGGANVLTF | TGCGCCAGCAGTCCCGGGGGGGCCAACGTCCTGACTTTC
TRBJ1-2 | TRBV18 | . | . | CASSPTDTNYGYTF | TGTGCCAGCTCACCGACGGACACTAACTATGGCTACACCTTC
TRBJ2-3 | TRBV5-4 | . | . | CASSVGRGTDTQYF | TGTGCCAGCAGTGTAGGTCGGGGCACAGATACGCAGTATTTT
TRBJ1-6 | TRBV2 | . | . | CASSGKRRDDSPLHF | TGTGCCAGCAGTGGGAAGCGGCGGGACGATTCACCCCTCCACTTT
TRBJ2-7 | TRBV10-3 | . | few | CAIRSANSYEQYF | TGTGCCATCAGGTCTGCTAACTCCTACGAGCAGTACTTC
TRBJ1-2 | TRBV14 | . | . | CASSQDRGHGYTF | TGTGCCAGCAGCCAAGACAGGGGCCATGGCTACACCTTC
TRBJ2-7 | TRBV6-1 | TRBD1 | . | CASTEGWQGAGEQYF | TGTGCCAGCACCGAAGGGTGGCAGGGGGCGGGGGAGCAGTACTTC
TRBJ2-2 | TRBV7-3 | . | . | CASSLNQGPTGELFF | TGTGCCAGCAGCTTAAATCAGGGTCCCACCGGGGAGCTGTTTTTT
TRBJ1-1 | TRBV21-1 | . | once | CARIRNTEAFF | TGTGCCAGGATCAGGAACACTGAAGCTTTCTTT
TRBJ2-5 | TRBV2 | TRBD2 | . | CASSERRLAGQETQYF | TGTGCCAGCAGTGAAAGAAGGCTAGCGGGTCAAGAGACCCAGTACTTC
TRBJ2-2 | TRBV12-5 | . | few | CASGLEVGELFF | TGTGCTAGTGGTTTAGAGGTCGGGGAGCTGTTTTTT
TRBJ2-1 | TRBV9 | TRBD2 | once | CASSVGSSLAGGRGDNEQFF | TGTGCCAGCAGCGTAGGTAGTTCGCTAGCGGGAGGTAGAGGGGACAATGAGCAGTTCTTC
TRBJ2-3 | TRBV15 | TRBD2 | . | CATSRASGGGSDTQYF | TGTGCCACCAGCAGAGCTAGCGGGGGGGGGTCAGATACGCAGTATTTT
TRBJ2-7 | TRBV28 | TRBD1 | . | CASSPGGEPTYEQYF | TGTGCCAGCAGCCCAGGGGGCGAACCAACCTACGAGCAGTACTTC
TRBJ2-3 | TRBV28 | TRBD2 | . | CASSVLAGEADTQYF | TGTGCCAGCAGTGTACTAGCGGGAGAGGCCGATACGCAGTATTTT
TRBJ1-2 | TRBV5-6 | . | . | CASSRTGQGLNYGYTF | TGTGCCAGCAGTCGGACGGGGCAGGGGTTGAACTATGGCTACACCTTC
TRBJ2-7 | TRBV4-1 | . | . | CASSQDFQGGYEQYF | TGCGCCAGCAGCCAAGATTTCCAGGGAGGCTACGAGCAGTACTTC
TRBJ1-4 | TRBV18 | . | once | CASSPPEGRGEKLFF | TGTGCCAGCTCACCACCGGAGGGGCGGGGTGAAAAACTGTTTTTT
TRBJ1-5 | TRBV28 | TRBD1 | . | CASTSTGGIQPQHF | TGTGCCAGCACATCGACAGGGGGCATTCAGCCCCAGCATTTT
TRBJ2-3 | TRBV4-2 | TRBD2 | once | CASSQEFRGLASDTQYF | TGTGCCAGCAGCCAAGAATTTAGGGGACTAGCCTCAGATACGCAGTATTTT
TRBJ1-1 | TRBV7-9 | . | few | CASSPQTGADTEAFF | TGTGCCAGCAGCCCCCAGACAGGTGCGGACACTGAAGCTTTCTTT
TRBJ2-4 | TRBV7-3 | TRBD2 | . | CASSLGPLAGGNIQYF | TGTGCCAGCAGCTTAGGTCCCCTAGCGGGAGGGAACATTCAGTACTTC
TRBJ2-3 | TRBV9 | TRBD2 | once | CASSERTSGSGDTQYF | TGTGCCAGCAGCGAGAGGACTAGCGGGAGTGGAGATACGCAGTATTTT
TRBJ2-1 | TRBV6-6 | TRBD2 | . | CASLRGDFPFF | TGTGCCAGTCTGCGGGGGGACTTCCCGTTCTTC
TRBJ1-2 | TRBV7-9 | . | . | CASSLNPLPADNNYGYTF | TGTGCCAGCAGCTTGAACCCGCTACCCGCCGACAATAACTATGGCTACACCTTC
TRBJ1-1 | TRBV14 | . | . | CASSQVTQSGITTTEAFF | TGTGCCAGCAGCCAAGTAACCCAATCAGGGATCACTACCACTGAAGCTTTCTTT
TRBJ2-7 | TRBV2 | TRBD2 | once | CASSGEAGAYEQYF | TGTGCCAGCAGTGGAGAAGCGGGGGCCTACGAGCAGTACTTC
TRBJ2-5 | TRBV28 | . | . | CASSFPGGGLETQYF | TGTGCCAGCAGTTTCCCAGGTGGAGGGTTAGAGACCCAGTACTTC
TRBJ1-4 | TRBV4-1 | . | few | CSSSQAHSYNEKLFF | TGCTCCAGCAGCCAAGCGCACAGTTATAATGAAAAACTGTTTTTT